This T cell receptor beta chain was identified in a study of regulatory T cells in long-lasting Graves disease. The study, taken as a whole, reports: Under persistent disease, TRBV28, TRBJ1-2 and TRBJ2-5 were used preferentially. Comparison showed that persistent patients shared more public clonotypes (2,741) than new patients (about 880).

Time point denoted: persistent/refractory GD, antithyroid drugs over 5 years with positive TRAb. Researchers made the TCR library from RNA that was extracted from PBMCs. Roughly 9.6-milliliter peripheral blood samples went into EDTA tubes. The TCR beta library used iRepertoire HTBI primers with Arm-PCR amplification of CDR3. TCRdb itself ran the multiplex PCR reads through MiXCR, one entry per CDR3 protein. The sample consists of roughly 400,000 distinct CDR3 sequences, around 21% of them appearing once. This CDR3 has 15 amino acids. Trimming took off 3 bases at V and 2 bases at J, with 13 bases between the two ends. In germline, CDR1 is SGHAT, CDR2 FQNNGV. This clonotype was counted only a few times. Its target is unknown.

The sequence was collected from a female donor with Graves disease. V gene TRBV11-2 combines with J gene TRBJ1-2, with D maybe TRBD1 (5 bases). The input for sequencing was peripheral blood mononuclear cells (PBMCs), taken when the disease was refractory, from a patient treated with antithyroid drugs. The CDR3 reads CASSLGGPGNYGYTF. In nucleotides, the CDR3 is TGTGCCAGCAGCTTGGGGGGACCGGGGAACTATGGCTACACCTTC.